This T cell receptor beta chain is from a study of T cell responses to AZD1222 COVID-19 vaccine. Study-wide points: AZD1222 recipients seropositive at baseline numbered only six. Sampling that yielded the repertoires occurred only after the peak T cell response. White British donors predominated, females outnumbered males, and clonal diversity was possibly underestimated. Spike-specific TCR breadth rose after two AZD1222 doses, and depth rose as well.

CDR3 length: 13 residues. The V and J ends lost 3 bases and 2 bases respectively, with 5 bases between them. Germline-derived CDR1 and CDR2 are SGHRS and YFSETQ. To note about this clone: What it recognizes is unknown.

Clones were sequenced by immunoSEQ multiplex PCR, and TCRdb holds only the in-frame ones, with some missing. The data contain about 26,000 clones, 88% of them seen just once; the ten biggest clones take up less than 3.5%. The sequence was collected from an adult who received the AZD1222 COVID-19 vaccine. Here the sequenced sample was peripheral blood, taken 28 days after the second AZD1222 dose. The chain employs TRBV5-1 and TRBJ2-2; the D is unclear. This CDR3 reads CASSSANTGELFF. Written as DNA, the CDR3 is TGCGCCAGCAGCTCCGCTAACACCGGGGAGCTGTTTTTT.